The sequence of this TCR beta chain was determined in a study of T-cell reconstitution after alpha-beta-depleted transplantation in children (dated by TCRdb to 2016 to 2017). General notes on the study: Using TCR repertoire profiling, the study quantitatively followed how T-cell immune reconstitution unfolded in children after TCRalphabeta/CD19-depleted allogeneic hematopoietic cell transplantation.

This clonotype appeared a few times. Its antigen is still unknown. There are no base qualities to consult, and no much larger clone falls within one base. Library construction relied on PCR. The data were produced on an Illumina HiSeq 2500. TCR library preparation used molecular barcoding, with unique molecular identifiers applied to normalize quantification of the TCRbeta repertoire. The public reads were quality trimmed at Q25 with fastp and then assembled into clones with MiXCR by TCRdb, keeping productive beta chains. Entries that share a CDR3 protein sequence are merged under the most common genes and DNA. The sample yields approximately 390,000 distinct CDR3 sequences; approximately 11% were counted once. Of the sample, roughly 6% is held by the ten largest clones. The cysteine opens and the phenylalanine closes a CDR3 of 14 amino acids. Only CDR3 DNA remains: 42 bases, in frame from the first base. CDR1 and CDR2, looked up from the germline V gene, are MNHNS and SASEGT. After removal of 5 bases from V and 0 bases from J, the junction retains 1 base not matched to a gene.

The rearranged segments are TRBV6-1 and TRBJ1-3, with 7 bases aligning to TRBD1. This receptor was taken from a human donor who donated a stem cell graft to a child with acute myeloid leukemia. Sequenced material: PBMCs from the stem cell graft donor, taken from the stem cell graft. CDR3 sequence: CASSRTGSGNTIYF. The DNA reads TGTGCCAGCAGTCGGACAGGCTCTGGAAACACCATATATTTT.